This TCR beta chain was identified in a study of response to subunit inactivated influenza vaccine. Study conclusions and caveats: That few new T cells are recruited by each seasonal influenza vaccination was the authors' suggestion.

V was cut by 0 bases and J by 0 bases, with 7 bases left in between. This CDR3 comprises 14 residues. CDR1 and CDR2 from the germline V gene are SGHKS and YYEKEE (reference sequence). TCRdb itself ran the RT-PCR reads through MiXCR, one entry per CDR3 protein. The sample holds approximately 170,000 distinct CDR3 sequences, over 13% seen once. This clonotype was picked up many times. Its antigen is currently unknown. This receptor was identified in a man aged 50 to 60 who received an inactivated influenza vaccine. The V gene is TRBV5-5, the J gene TRBJ2-7; D is unresolved. This specimen was CD8+ T cells sorted from PBMCs, taken approximately 5 days after vaccination. CDR3 loop: CASSLGGYSYEQYF. The CDR3 nucleotides are TGTGCCAGCAGCTTGGGCGGCTACTCCTACGAGCAGTACTTC.